The 31 T cell receptor beta chains given below trace back to one sample, sequenced in a study of PD-L1 blockade in urothelial cancer. Time point denoted: peripheral blood 6 weeks after treatment start. TCRdb's table, derived via immunoSEQ multiplex PCR, lists solely in-frame clones and lacks some. The repertoire holds over 70,000 clones, with approximately 87% as singletons. The sample was PBMCs, taken around atezolizumab (anti-PD-L1) treatment. The receptors come from a man between 65 and 85 years old with urothelial cancer.

This chain connects TRBV7-2 to TRBJ2-7; D might be TRBD2 (5 bases). The CDR3 contains 16 residues. V lost 1 base and J 0 bases, leaving 13 bases between the germline ends. Germline loops: CDR1 SGHTA, CDR2 FQGNSA. The CDR3 sequence: CASSLEGGFFSYEQYF. CDR3 bases: TGTGCCAGCAGCTTAGAAGGCGGGTTTTTCTCCTACGAGCAGTACTTC.

In DNA form, the CDR3 reads TGTGCCAGCAGCCCTCGGGGACACCTTTACTACGAGCAGTACTTC. Translation gives CASSPRGHLYYEQYF. The chain has TRBV14 and TRBJ2-7, with D perhaps matching TRBD1 (6 bases). Trimming pared 4 bases from V and 3 bases from J, leaving 16 bases between. The length of the CDR3 is 15 residues. Looked up from germline, CDR1 is SGHDN and CDR2 is FVKESK.

The rearrangement uses TRBV11-3 and TRBJ2-3, with 12 bases matching TRBD2. V shed 2 bases and J 5 bases; nucleotides not matched to a gene: 5. Per the germline V gene, CDR1 is SGHNT and CDR2 is YENEEA. This CDR3 is built from 16 residues. The CDR3 bases are TGTGCCAGCAGCTTACTAGCGGGAGGGCGGGTAGATACGCAGTATTTT. Amino acid sequence: CASSLLAGGRVDTQYF.

This clone was found once. The chain joins TRBV4-1 to TRBJ1-2; TRBD1 is a possible D gene (5 bases). Trimming stripped 0 bases from V and 5 bases from J, with 16 bases between. The CDR3 is 16 amino acids. Germline V lookup: CDR1 MGHRA, CDR2 YSYEKL. CDR3 residues: CASSQDYQTDHYGYTF. CDR3 nucleotides: TGCGCCAGCAGCCAAGATTATCAGACAGATCATTATGGCTACACCTTC.

In this sample, this clone turned up once. This CDR3 reads CASGFGTSGSGETQYF. The CDR3 DNA sequence: TGTGCTAGTGGTTTCGGGACTAGCGGGAGTGGGGAGACCCAGTACTTC. The V call is TRBV12-5, the J call TRBJ2-5; 14 nucleotides agree with TRBD2. The CDR3 contains 16 residues. Trimming at V came to 3 bases and at J to 5 bases, leaving 5 bases not matched to a gene. The V gene's germline CDR1 is LGHNT and CDR2 FRNRAP.

The chain couples TRBV11-3 to TRBJ2-7; 9 bases are a match to TRBD1. Per the germline V gene, CDR1 is SGHNT and CDR2 is YENEEA. CDR3 length: 14 residues. V dropped 5 bases and J dropped 0; count of bases not matched to a gene: 2. The CDR3 spells CASSQGQGSYEQYF. CDR3 coding DNA: TGTGCCAGCAGCCAGGGACAGGGCTCCTACGAGCAGTACTTC.

The CDR3 protein is CASSSQGPLTDTQYF. CDR3 DNA sequence: TGTGCCAGCTCATCACAGGGGCCCCTCACAGATACGCAGTATTTT. V and J are TRBV18 and TRBJ2-3; 7 bases are a match to TRBD1. J was trimmed by 2 bases and V by 5 bases; bases with no gene match: 7. CDR1 and CDR2 (germline): KGHSH, LQKENI. The CDR3 totals 15 residues.

V gene TRBV7-6 combines with J gene TRBJ2-3; D remains unclear. CDR1 is SGHVS, CDR2 FNYEAQ, per germline. CDR3 length: 16 residues. V was shortened by 1 base and J by 4 bases, with 15 bases between the two germline ends. The CDR3: CASSLDTTLSADTQYF. For the CDR3, the DNA is TGTGCCAGCAGCTTAGACACAACTCTAAGCGCAGATACGCAGTATTTT.

The V gene is TRBV5-4, the J gene TRBJ2-1, with a possible D match to TRBD1 (6 bases). The ends were cut back, 3 bases at V and 4 bases at J, with 11 bases in the middle. Germline assignment: CDR1 SGHNT and CDR2 YYREEE (reference sequence). The CDR3 is 14 amino acids. The CDR3 sequence: CASSSQGSYNEQFF. The CDR3 nucleotides are TGTGCCAGCAGCTCTCAGGGGTCGTACAATGAGCAGTTCTTC.

This clone occurred once. The chain employs TRBV5-3 and TRBJ1-3; 7 bases agree with TRBD1. TRBV5-3 is sorted into the ORF group, with uncertain function. The CDR3 has 16 amino acids. V lost 5 bases to trimming and J lost 1 base; unmatched junction nucleotides: 9. The CDR3 loop reads CARRYGTELSGNTIYF. Here the CDR3 DNA reads TGTGCCAGAAGGTACGGGACAGAACTTTCTGGAAACACCATATATTTT.

The J gene is TRBJ2-1, the V gene TRBV6-5, with TRBD2 matching over 7 bases. This CDR3 contains 13 residues. Germline CDR1 is MNHEY and CDR2 is SVGAGI. J was trimmed by 4 bases and V by 8 bases; bases with no gene match: 5. The CDR3 nucleotides read TGTGCCAGCGCGGGACTATATTACAATGAGCAGTTCTTC. It is translated as CASAGLYYNEQFF.

V gene TRBV29-1 combines with J gene TRBJ2-7; 10 bases align to TRBD2. The V gene's germline CDR1 is SQVTM and CDR2 ANQGSEA. Losses at the gene ends were 7 bases for V and 6 bases for J; bases not matched to a gene: 9. CDR3 size: 13 residues. The CDR3 sequence: CSALGVAGGEQYF. As DNA, the CDR3 is TGCAGCGCCCTCGGGGTAGCGGGAGGCGAGCAGTACTTC.

The chain is built from TRBV21-1 and TRBJ2-2; TRBD1 was called by the table and not checked on the DNA. TRBV21-1 is a documented pseudogene. This CDR3 is 16 amino acids long. The CDR3 loop reads CASSNDRGRNTGELFF. DNA for the CDR3: TGTGCCAGCAGCAACGACAGGGGGCGGAACACCGGGGAGCTGTTTTTT.

This rearrangement joins TRBV2 to TRBJ2-5; D uncertain. This CDR3 has 14 residues. CDR1 and CDR2 from the germline V gene are SNHLY and FYNNEI. Trimming cost V 2 bases and J 5 bases, with 12 bases left between them. CDR3 protein: CASSENQATETQYF. The CDR3 nucleotides read TGTGCCAGCAGTGAAAATCAAGCGACGGAGACCCAGTACTTC.

The chain uses TRBV4-3 and TRBJ2-2; D might be TRBD1 (5 bases). V lost 0 bases, J lost 5 bases, and 22 bases lay in between. This CDR3 spans 19 amino acids. Germline CDR1 and CDR2: LGHNA and YSLEER. As DNA, the CDR3 is TGCGCCAGCAGCCAAGAAAGTCCGGCCCCAGGGCGTAGAACCGGGGAGCTGTTTTTT. Translated: CASSQESPAPGRRTGELFF.

The chain employs TRBV2 and TRBJ1-2; 9 bases map to TRBD1. The germline V gene has CDR1 SNHLY and CDR2 FYNNEI. The CDR3 length is 12 residues. Unmatched junction bases numbered 2, after V lost 0 bases and J lost 12 bases. CDR3 amino acids: CASSEAGQGDTF. CDR3 nucleotide sequence: TGTGCCAGCAGTGAAGCGGGACAGGGTGACACCTTC.

The chain combines TRBV19 with TRBJ1-4; 9 bases are shared with TRBD1. The junction had 8 bases not matched to a gene; V was cut back by 4 bases and J by 8 bases. There are 15 residues in the CDR3. CDR1 is LNHDA, CDR2 SQIVND, per germline (reference sequence). The CDR3: CASSTMTGGGEKLFF. Written as DNA, the CDR3 is TGTGCCAGTAGTACAATGACAGGGGGAGGAGAAAAACTGTTTTTT.

This chain links TRBV6-1 with TRBJ2-3; TRBD1 agrees at 7 bases. CDR1 is MNHNS and CDR2 is SASEGT in the germline V gene. This CDR3 has 14 residues. The V gene end was trimmed by 8 bases and the J gene end by 6 bases; junction bases not matched to a gene: 11. Here the CDR3 DNA reads TGTGCCAGCCGCCGGGACAGAATTACTGATACGCAGTATTTT. Protein sequence: CASRRDRITDTQYF.

This chain joins TRBV7-2 and TRBJ2-1, with TRBD2 as a possible D gene (5 bases). CDR3 length: 14 residues. Germline V gene data show CDR1 as SGHTA and CDR2 as FQGNSA. Trimming pared 3 bases from V and 3 bases from J, leaving 9 bases between. CDR3 residues: CASSLEVRYNEQFF. In DNA form, the CDR3 reads TGTGCCAGCAGCTTGGAGGTTCGCTACAATGAGCAGTTCTTC.

Only one count was recorded for this clone. The CDR3 sequence is CASSPGGWYGYTF. CDR3 DNA: TGTGCCAGCAGTCCGGGGGGGTGGTATGGCTACACCTTC. The chain is built from TRBV7-8 and TRBJ1-2, with a possible D match to TRBD1 (5 bases). The CDR3 totals 13 residues. Trimming pared 6 bases from V and 5 bases from J, leaving 13 bases between. Per the germline V gene, CDR1 is SGHVS and CDR2 is FQNEAQ.

This chain links TRBV5-1 with TRBJ2-7; 10 nucleotides line up with TRBD2. The CDR3 runs 17 residues. V shed 1 base, J shed 6 bases, and the junction held 13 bases outside the gene matches. Germline loops: CDR1 SGHRS, CDR2 YFSETQ. CDR3 sequence (DNA): TGCGCCAGCAGCTTGTCTACTAGCGGGACCGGGGGGCTCGAGCAGTACTTC. Its translation: CASSLSTSGTGGLEQYF.

The chain employs TRBV6-5 and TRBJ2-7; 9 bases fit TRBD2. The CDR3 covers 15 residues. J gave up 3 bases and V 4 bases, and 7 bases lay outside the gene matches. Germline V lookup: CDR1 MNHEY, CDR2 SVGAGI. This chain's CDR3 is CASSSIAGESYEQYF. Written as DNA, the CDR3 is TGTGCCAGCAGTTCCATAGCGGGGGAGAGCTACGAGCAGTACTTC.

The rearrangement joins TRBV19 to TRBJ2-1, with 7 nucleotides matching TRBD1. The germline gives CDR1 LNHDA, CDR2 SQIVND (reference sequence). The CDR3 is made up of 15 amino acids. V lost 6 bases and J lost 5; bases outside the gene matches: 10. The CDR3 region is CASSPRDRDNNEQFF. CDR3 DNA sequence: TGTGCCAGTAGCCCCCGAGACAGGGACAACAATGAGCAGTTCTTC.

J is TRBJ1-5 and V is TRBV25-1, with a possible D match to TRBD1 (6 bases). The V gene lost 5 bases and the J gene lost 2 bases, with 13 bases spanning the gap. This CDR3 has 15 residues. Germline CDR1 MGHDK, CDR2 SYGVNS. For the CDR3, the DNA is TGTGCCAGCAGTCCACAGGGTGGTCGCAATCAGCCCCAGCATTTT. Its translation is CASSPQGGRNQPQHF.

The count of this clone is one. The gene calls are TRBV7-2 and TRBJ1-6; D gene ambiguous. Per the germline V gene, CDR1 is SGHTA and CDR2 is FQGNSA. V was shortened by 4 bases and J by 7 bases, with 8 bases between the two germline ends. The CDR3 totals 13 residues. CDR3 DNA sequence: TGTGCCAGCAGCTCCCTGAGGAATTCACCCCTCCACTTT. Translated, it gives CASSSLRNSPLHF.

The rearrangement links TRBV5-1 to TRBJ2-1; 7 bases agree with TRBD1. The length of the CDR3 is 17 residues. V trimming: 1 base; J trimming: 3 bases; junction bases outside the gene matches: 10. Germline V gene data show CDR1 as SGHRS and CDR2 as YFSETQ. CDR3 sequence: CASSLRSWDSDYNEQFF. The CDR3 bases are TGCGCCAGCAGCTTGAGGAGTTGGGACAGTGACTACAATGAGCAGTTCTTC.

CDR3 in DNA: TGTGCCAGCAGAAAGAGCTCTGGGGCCAACGTCCTGACTTTC. This encodes CASRKSSGANVLTF. The V call is TRBV6-6, the J call TRBJ2-6, with D unclear. Trimming removed 6 bases at V and 0 bases at J, with 6 bases between. This CDR3 region has 14 residues. Germline V lookup: CDR1 MNHNY, CDR2 SVGAGI (reference sequence).

This clone was seen a few times. The gene calls are TRBV6-5 and TRBJ2-2, with D uncertain. The CDR3 loop spans 16 amino acids. Trimming left V 2 bases short and J 4 bases short, with 14 bases between. Germline V gives CDR1 MNHEY, CDR2 SVGAGI. CDR3 bases: TGTGCCAGCAGTTACGAAGCGACGGTTTCCACCGGGGAGCTGTTTTTT. Translated: CASSYEATVSTGELFF.

V and J are TRBV2 and TRBJ2-1; 7 nucleotides line up with TRBD1. Trimming cost V 6 bases and J 9 bases; bases outside gene matches: 5. Per the germline V gene, CDR1 is SNHLY and CDR2 is FYNNEI. CDR3 size: 12 residues. The CDR3 reads CASRKGAGEQFF. The CDR3 nucleotides are TGTGCCAGCAGGAAGGGGGCGGGTGAGCAGTTCTTC.

The V and J genes are TRBV10-3 and TRBJ2-5; tentative D call: TRBD2 (6 bases). With 11 bases removed from V and 5 bases from J, the gap between germline ends came to 18 bases. From germline, CDR1 is ENHRY and CDR2 SYGVKD. CDR3 size: 13 residues. In DNA, the CDR3 is TGTGCCTCAAGTTTCGGGGCGGGGGAGACCCAGTACTTC. Its translation is CASSFGAGETQYF.

The J gene is TRBJ2-2, the V gene TRBV7-9, with TRBD1 matching over 9 bases. Germline CDR1 is SEHNR and CDR2 is FQNEAQ (reference sequence). Trimming removed 6 bases from V and 3 bases from J; junction bases left unmatched: 5. This CDR3 has 15 amino acids. CDR3 residues: CASRGGQGDTGELFF. Written as DNA, the CDR3 is TGTGCCAGCAGGGGGGGACAGGGAGACACCGGGGAGCTGTTTTTT. The entire variable domain, with the rest obtained from reference TRBV7-9 and TRBJ2-2, is as follows: DTGVSQNPRHKITKRGQNVTFRCDPISEHNRLYWYRQTLGQGPEFLTYFQNEAQLEKSRLLSDRFSAERPKGSFSTLEIQRTEQGDSAMYLCASRGGQGDTGELFFGEGSRLTVL.